Listed here are 21 T cell receptor beta chains from one sample, sequenced in a study of cytomegalovirus exposure and HLA in healthy donors. Only in-frame clones appear in the TCRdb table, and some are missing; sequencing was by immunoSEQ multiplex PCR. The data hold 120,000 to 150,000 clones, with 84% observed a single time. The sequenced sample was PBMCs. All receptors derive from a woman aged 25 to 39 in good health and CMV-seronegative.

The V call is TRBV9, the J call TRBJ1-6; D is unresolved. Trimming left V 2 bases short and J 7 bases short, with 13 bases between. This CDR3 is 15 amino acids long. Per germline, CDR1 SGDLS and CDR2 YYNGEE. Here the CDR3 reads CASSVAGSWNSPLHF. As DNA, the CDR3 is TGTGCCAGCAGCGTGGCCGGGTCATGGAATTCACCCCTCCACTTT.

The chain recombines TRBV9 with TRBJ2-3; 8 nucleotides align to TRBD2. The CDR3 sequence is 15 residues long. Trimming removed 4 bases from V and 1 base from J; junction bases left unmatched: 5. Germline V gene lookup returns CDR1 SGDLS and CDR2 YYNGEE. This CDR3 reads CASSPWRGGTDTQYF. CDR3 in DNA: TGTGCCAGCAGCCCCTGGCGGGGGGGCACAGATACGCAGTATTTT.

This clone appeared a few times. The genes are TRBV5-4 and TRBJ2-7, with a tentative D call TRBD2 (6 bases). Germline assignment: CDR1 SGHNT and CDR2 YYREEE (reference sequence). CDR3 length: 13 residues. The V and J ends lost 5 bases and 5 bases respectively, with 14 bases between them. The CDR3 region has the DNA TGTGCCAGCAGATCTCCGACGGGGGACGAGCAGTACTTC. It translates to CASRSPTGDEQYF.

The chain uses TRBV5-1 and TRBJ2-2, with 7 bases aligning to TRBD1. Germline V gene data show CDR1 as SGHRS and CDR2 as YFSETQ. Unmatched junction bases numbered 7, after V lost 5 bases and J lost 3 bases. The CDR3 is 15 residues long. The DNA for the CDR3 is TGCGCCAGCAGGGTCGGGACAGACTACACCGGGGAGCTGTTTTTT. This encodes CASRVGTDYTGELFF.

This clone appeared a few times. The rearrangement joins TRBV7-9 to TRBJ2-5; 9 nucleotides agree with TRBD2. Per the germline V gene, CDR1 is SEHNR and CDR2 is FQNEAQ (reference sequence). The V and J ends lost 5 bases and 4 bases, in that order; junction bases with no gene match: 14. CDR3 length equals 17 residues. The CDR3 loop reads CASSPPSGRAGGETQYF. The CDR3 DNA sequence: TGTGCCAGCAGCCCACCTTCAGGTAGAGCGGGGGGAGAGACCCAGTACTTC. Supplemented by reference TRBV7-9 and TRBJ2-5, the full variable domain reads DTGVSQNPRHKITKRGQNVTFRCDPISEHNRLYWYRQTLGQGPEFLTYFQNEAQLEKSRLLSDRFSAERPKGSFSTLEIQRTEQGDSAMYLCASSPPSGRAGGETQYFGPGTRLLVL.

The V call is TRBV7-9, the J call TRBJ2-3, with 7 bases lining up with TRBD1. This CDR3 has 14 amino acids. The germline CDR1 and CDR2 sequences are SEHNR and FQNEAQ (reference sequence). V was pared by 8 bases and J by 1 base, with 6 bases of the junction left unmatched. Here the CDR3 DNA reads TGTGCCAGCCAGCCGACAGGGCGCACAGATACGCAGTATTTT. Residues: CASQPTGRTDTQYF.

On this clone itself: This same CDR3 is encoded by further DNA sequences in the sample. The V and J genes are TRBV5-1 and TRBJ1-2, with 9 bases aligning to TRBD1. Trimming removed 4 bases from V and 5 bases from J; junction bases left unmatched: 6. The germline V gene has CDR1 SGHRS and CDR2 YFSETQ. CDR3 length equals 14 residues. The CDR3 sequence is CASSLGTGIYGYTF. For the CDR3, the DNA is TGCGCCAGCAGCCTTGGGACAGGGATATATGGCTACACCTTC.

V is TRBV4-2 and J is TRBJ2-7; TRBD2 matches at 11 bases. The J segment lost 3 bases and the V segment lost 5 bases, leaving 6 bases of the junction unmatched. The CDR3 sequence is 15 residues long. Germline assignment: CDR1 LGHNA and CDR2 YNFKEQ. For the CDR3, the DNA is TGTGCCAGCAGCTATAGCGGGGGGGCCGACTACGAGCAGTACTTC. This translates into CASSYSGGADYEQYF.

The rearrangement links TRBV18 to TRBJ2-3, with D possibly being TRBD2 (6 bases). V lost 8 bases and J 2 bases, leaving 14 bases between the germline ends. Germline assignment: CDR1 KGHSH and CDR2 LQKENI. The CDR3 sequence is 14 residues long. Here the CDR3 DNA reads TGTGCCAGCGTCCCGGCGGGGACCACAGATACGCAGTATTTT. This encodes CASVPAGTTDTQYF.

The chain combines TRBV4-2 with TRBJ2-7; D not resolved. The germline V and J ends were trimmed by 3 bases and 4 bases, with 16 bases remaining between them. The CDR3 extends over 15 amino acids. Germline V gene data show CDR1 as LGHNA and CDR2 as YNFKEQ. CDR3 in amino acids: CASSHGSSVSYEQYF. The DNA for the CDR3 is TGTGCCAGCAGCCACGGGTCGTCAGTTTCATACGAGCAGTACTTC.

The genes are TRBV5-3 and TRBJ2-3; 7 positions agree with TRBD2. TRBV5-3 is reported as an ORF; its role is uncertain. The CDR3 has 15 amino acids. After removal of 1 base from V and 4 bases from J, the junction contained 6 bases not matched to a gene. The CDR3 loop reads CARSLTSEFPDTQYF. CDR3 in DNA: TGTGCCAGAAGCTTGACTAGCGAGTTCCCAGATACGCAGTATTTT.

The genes are TRBV6-1 and TRBJ2-1; D ambiguous. Trimming pared 9 bases from V and 10 bases from J, leaving 13 bases between. CDR1 MNHNS and CDR2 SASEGT come from the germline V gene. CDR3 length equals 11 residues. The CDR3 reads CASAPKTEQFF. CDR3 in DNA: TGTGCCAGTGCTCCCAAGACAGAGCAGTTCTTC.

The chain employs TRBV5-6 and TRBJ2-4, with TRBD1 identical over 8 bases. Trimming cost V 1 base and J 7 bases; bases outside gene matches: 1. The germline V gene encodes CDR1 SGHDT and CDR2 YYEEEE. This CDR3 region has 13 residues. CDR3 sequence reads: CASSLWTGNIQYF. The DNA of the CDR3 is TGTGCCAGCAGCTTGTGGACAGGGAACATTCAGTACTTC.

J is TRBJ2-7 and V is TRBV5-6; possibly TRBD1 for D (5 bases). Germline V lookup: CDR1 SGHDT, CDR2 YYEEEE. V was cut by 3 bases and J by 3 bases, with 10 bases left in between. This CDR3 region has 13 residues. CDR3 nucleotide sequence: TGTGCCAGCAGCTACGGACACATCTACGAGCAGTACTTC. This translates into CASSYGHIYEQYF.

This clone was counted once. The V and J genes are TRBV6-1 and TRBJ1-2, with D unclear. The CDR3 length is 13 residues. V was pared by 2 bases and J by 8 bases, with 12 bases between. Germline CDR1 is MNHNS and CDR2 is SASEGT. The CDR3 reads CASSERAGSGYTF. The CDR3 region has the DNA TGTGCCAGCAGTGAAAGGGCGGGATCCGGCTACACCTTC.

The chain carries TRBV11-2 and TRBJ2-2; D might be TRBD2 (5 bases). The ends were cut back, 5 bases at V and 2 bases at J, with 12 bases in the middle. Germline V gives CDR1 SGHAT, CDR2 FQNNGV. The CDR3 has 15 amino acids. The CDR3 coding sequence is TGTGCCAGCAGCGACCGGGAACACAACACCGGGGAGCTGTTTTTT. As protein: CASSDREHNTGELFF.

The chain is built from TRBV4-3 and TRBJ2-7; 8 positions match TRBD1. The CDR3 runs to 14 residues. J was trimmed by 2 bases and V by 1 base; bases with no gene match: 1. CDR1 LGHNA and CDR2 YSLEER come from the germline V gene. CDR3 coding DNA: TGCGCCAGCAGCCAAGGGACAGGGCCCTACGAGCAGTACTTC. Translated: CASSQGTGPYEQYF.

The genes are TRBV5-6 and TRBJ2-7, with TRBD1 as a possible D gene (6 bases). The V end was cut by 2 bases, the J end by 3 bases, with 15 bases between. This CDR3 contains 15 residues. Germline assignment: CDR1 SGHDT and CDR2 YYEEEE. In DNA form, the CDR3 reads TGTGCCAGCAGCTTAACCGGGACACAGAGCTACGAGCAGTACTTC. It specifies CASSLTGTQSYEQYF. The full variable domain, completed using reference TRBV5-6 and TRBJ2-7, is DAGVTQSPTHLIKTRGQQVTLRCSPKSGHDTVSWYQQALGQGPQFIFQYYEEEERQRGNFPDRFSGHQFPNYSSELNVNALLLGDSALYLCASSLTGTQSYEQYFGPGTRLTVT.

The chain combines TRBV10-3 with TRBJ2-3; 9 bases fit TRBD2. The CDR3 runs 12 residues. Germline CDR1 ENHRY, CDR2 SYGVKD. The trim removed 2 bases at V and 10 bases at J, leaving 1 base unmatched. The CDR3 DNA reads as TGTGCCATCAGTGAGGAGCGGGGGGCGCAGTATTTT. Translated: CAISEERGAQYF.

V gene TRBV4-1 combines with J gene TRBJ2-7; D might be TRBD1 (6 bases). The CDR3 length is 15 residues. Deletions cut 0 bases from V and 2 bases from J, with 11 bases between. Germline CDR1 MGHRA, CDR2 YSYEKL. The CDR3 DNA follows: TGCGCCAGCAGCCAAGAGCCCAGGGGCGCCTACGAGCAGTACTTC. It encodes CASSQEPRGAYEQYF.

V usage is TRBV18 and J usage is TRBJ2-1, with D hard to call. Between the trimmed V and J ends, which lost 0 bases and 9 bases, there was a span of 9 bases. The germline V gene encodes CDR1 KGHSH and CDR2 LQKENI. The CDR3 is 13 residues long. The CDR3 sequence: CASSPPFAIEQFF. The CDR3 coding sequence is TGTGCCAGCTCACCACCCTTTGCTATTGAGCAGTTCTTC.